The T cell receptor (beta chain) under discussion was sequenced for a study of beta chain features in type 1 diabetes. General study results and limits: The naive, central memory and Treg TCRB repertoires of patients appeared to be more similar to one another than those of healthy donors. Whether HLA type influences TCRB rearrangement remained unresolved here.

Germline CDR1 SGDLS, CDR2 YYNGEE. The CDR3 is made up of 14 amino acids. Trimming removed 4 bases at V and 11 bases at J, with 21 bases between. As concerns this clone: As yet, its antigen is unknown.

Investigators reverse transcribed all isolated RNA, so they sequenced expressed TCRB transcripts. Profiling relied on immunoSEQ multiplex PCR, and the TCRdb table lists in-frame clones only, not all of them. The sample has about 900,000 clones, roughly 16% seen once. This receptor was identified in a woman under 30 in good health. Specimen: naive CD4+ T cells from blood. The chain has TRBV9 and TRBJ1-1, with no clear D. The CDR3 protein is CASSPRGQVPEAFF. As DNA, the CDR3 is TGTGCCAGCAGCCCGAGAGGGCAGGTCCCGGAGGCTTTCTTT.